Listed below are T cell receptor beta chains from one sample, sequenced in a study of OX40 agonist ivuxolimab in advanced cancers. Clones were sequenced by immunoSEQ multiplex PCR, and TCRdb holds only the in-frame ones, with some missing. The sample has about 54,000 clones; around 93% are singletons. Material: CD4+ or CD8+ T cells sorted from blood, obtained in a trial of the OX40 agonist ivuxolimab. Source of these receptors: an adult with an advanced solid tumor such as melanoma, head and neck, liver or kidney cancer. Each CDR3 is given without its conserved first and last residue. A D gene is named only where the DNA matches it firmly.

v_call	j_call	d_call	cdr3_aa
TRBV27	TRBJ1-1	NA	ASSLQVRTEAF
TRBV7-6	TRBJ2-7	NA	ASSSSSEQY
TRBV4-2	TRBJ2-6	NA	ASSQEPRGIGGANVLT
TRBV4-1	TRBJ2-7	NA	ASSQDERPYEQY
TRBV18	TRBJ2-2	TRBD1	ASSPIPWEGQGASTGELF
TRBV5-8	TRBJ1-1	NA	ASSYYSEAF
TRBV18	TRBJ1-1	NA	ASSPLTDATEAF
TRBV2	TRBJ1-1	NA	ASSRDIEAF
TRBV19	TRBJ2-1	NA	ASSYSGTNNEQF
TRBV11-2	TRBJ1-6	NA	ASSLGNGVYNSPLH
TRBV27	TRBJ2-3	TRBD2	ASSSLLAGNTDTQY
TRBV4-3	TRBJ2-2	NA	ASGISANTGELF